Listed below are T cell receptor beta chains from one sample, sequenced in a study of metastatic and nonmetastatic thyroid tumors. TCRdb reassembled clones from the PCR reads with MiXCR. The sample holds about 16,000 clones, around 30% seen once. The sample consisted of tumor tissue. Source of these receptors: a female donor with papillary thyroid cancer or a benign thyroid nodule (not recorded which). Some clones in this sample may be carry-over from other donors' samples. The CDR3 runs from the conserved cysteine through the conserved F or W. D genes are given only for firm matches. Clone sizes are given selectively: once, few, many, or a class where the clone is expanded.

v_call: TRBV24-1; d_call: TRBD1; j_call: TRBJ1-4; clone_size: many; cdr3_nt: TGTGCCACCAGTGATCCCGGACAGGGGGCAACTGAAAAACTGTTTTTT; cdr3_aa: CATSDPGQGATEKLFF
v_call: TRBV19; d_call: TRBD2; j_call: TRBJ2-1; clone_size: .; cdr3_nt: TGTGCCAGTGGACTAGCGGGAGCTGTGAATGAGCAGTTCTTC; cdr3_aa: CASGLAGAVNEQFF
v_call: TRBV27; d_call: TRBD1; j_call: TRBJ1-2; clone_size: .; cdr3_nt: TGTGCCAGCAGTTTACGGACAGGCGGAGGAAGAAACTATGGCTACACCTTC; cdr3_aa: CASSLRTGGGRNYGYTF
v_call: TRBV6-2/TRBV6-3; d_call: TRBD1; j_call: TRBJ2-7; clone_size: .; cdr3_nt: TGTGCCAGCAAAGGGGGCCGCCACTACGAGCAGTACTTC; cdr3_aa: CASKGGRHYEQYF
v_call: TRBV7-8; d_call: .; j_call: TRBJ1-3; clone_size: once; cdr3_nt: TGTGCCAGCAGCTCCATGGCAGGGGATGGAAACACCATATATTTT; cdr3_aa: CASSSMAGDGNTIYF
v_call: TRBV11-3; d_call: .; j_call: TRBJ2-3; clone_size: .; cdr3_nt: TGTGCCAGCAGCCCAAGGTTGAGCACAGATACGCAGTATTTT; cdr3_aa: CASSPRLSTDTQYF
v_call: TRBV7-2; d_call: .; j_call: TRBJ1-1; clone_size: many; cdr3_nt: TGTGCCAGCAGCCCTTATTCAGGAAACACTGAAGCTTTCTTT; cdr3_aa: CASSPYSGNTEAFF
v_call: TRBV11-1; d_call: .; j_call: TRBJ1-5; clone_size: many; cdr3_nt: TGTGCCAGCAGCAAGAGTCTCCGAGGGACGCTTAGCAATCAGCCCCAGCATTTT; cdr3_aa: CASSKSLRGTLSNQPQHF
v_call: TRBV6-5; d_call: .; j_call: TRBJ1-3; clone_size: few; cdr3_nt: TGTGCCAGCAGTTACTCGGCTCCGAGTTCTGGAAACACCATATATTTT; cdr3_aa: CASSYSAPSSGNTIYF
v_call: TRBV27; d_call: .; j_call: TRBJ1-2; clone_size: medium-sized; cdr3_nt: TGTGCCAGCAAACAGGAGGTCTATGGCTACACCTTC; cdr3_aa: CASKQEVYGYTF
v_call: TRBV6-1; d_call: .; j_call: TRBJ1-2; clone_size: few; cdr3_nt: TGTGCCAGCAGTGAACCATGGACGTGGGAAAATGGCTACACCTTC; cdr3_aa: CASSEPWTWENGYTF
v_call: TRBV20-1; d_call: TRBD2; j_call: TRBJ2-3; clone_size: once; cdr3_nt: TGCAGTTCTCCCCAAGGAGCGGGGGTCAAGTATTTT; cdr3_aa: CSSPQGAGVKYF
v_call: TRBV6-1; d_call: TRBD1; j_call: TRBJ2-7; clone_size: .; cdr3_nt: TGTGCCAGCAGTCCCGGGACAGGGGTGTACGAGCAGTACTTC; cdr3_aa: CASSPGTGVYEQYF
v_call: TRBV30; d_call: .; j_call: TRBJ1-3; clone_size: .; cdr3_nt: TGTGCCTGGAGTAGACCCTCTGGAAACACCGTATATTTT; cdr3_aa: CAWSRPSGNTVYF
v_call: TRBV2; d_call: .; j_call: TRBJ2-4; clone_size: .; cdr3_nt: TGTGCCAGCAGTATATGGGAGATTGTAGACATTCAGTACTTC; cdr3_aa: CASSIWEIVDIQYF
v_call: TRBV28; d_call: TRBD1; j_call: TRBJ1-2; clone_size: many; cdr3_nt: TGTGCCAGCAGTTCGACAGGGGGGAATGGCTACACCTTC; cdr3_aa: CASSSTGGNGYTF
v_call: TRBV7-8; d_call: .; j_call: TRBJ1-1; clone_size: .; cdr3_nt: TGTGCCAGCAGCCCCTCCGGGACAACAAACACTGAAGCTTTCTTT; cdr3_aa: CASSPSGTTNTEAFF
v_call: TRBV28; d_call: TRBD1; j_call: TRBJ2-3; clone_size: .; cdr3_nt: TGTGCCAGCAGTCTCAGAGACAGGGGGCTAATAGATACGCAGTATTTT; cdr3_aa: CASSLRDRGLIDTQYF